This T cell receptor (beta chain) was identified in a study of T cells after yellow fever vaccination. Study information: Fractions of low cell number were prepared using SMART-Seq v4 Ultra Low Input. Study results and caveats: Booster sampling recovered most clones from primary vaccination (around 97% CD4, roughly 86% CD8). Although most clonotypes did not, a small share appeared in both CD4 and CD8 compartments.

TCRdb analysed the 5' RACE reads with MiXCR anew, one entry per CDR3 protein. This sample has approximately 550,000 distinct CDR3 sequences; approximately 21% occur once, and the top ten carry more than 13%. Points on this clonotype: Its antigen is undetermined.

The CDR3 covers 17 residues. CDR1 and CDR2 (germline): MNHEY, SVGEGT. V shed 7 bases and J shed 0 bases, with 22 bases lying between them. The rearrangement uses TRBV6-2 or TRBV6-3 and TRBJ2-7; D uncertain. This sequence was found in a man aged 30 to 45 who received the YFV17D yellow fever vaccine. The sequencing here drew on PBMCs, taken 15 days after the yellow fever booster vaccination. CDR3 bases: TGTGCCAGCAAAGTAAGGGCGGACGGAAGTTACTCCTACGAGCAGTACTTC. Its protein is CASKVRADGSYSYEQYF.